Listed below are T cell receptor beta chains from one sample, sequenced in a study of blood T cell repertoires in COVID-19. The protocol was immunoSEQ multiplex PCR, while the TCRdb copy is restricted to in-frame clones and leaves out a portion. The table lists 410,000 or so clones, 70% to 90% of them singletons. The sequenced sample consisted of peripheral blood. All receptors derive from a woman in her thirties with active or convalescent COVID-19. The CDR3 runs from the conserved cysteine through the conserved F or W. The order of the fields is clone size, D gene, J gene, V gene, CDR3 protein, CDR3 DNA. The D gene is left open where the match is weak. Expanded clones are given a class, and other clones once, few, many or no size at all.

clone size: -; D gene: TRBD1; J gene: TRBJ1-1; V gene: TRBV27; CDR3 protein: CASSQWTGGEFLLNTEAFF; CDR3 DNA: TGTGCCAGCAGTCAATGGACAGGGGGCGAGTTCCTGTTGAACACTGAAGCTTTCTTT
clone size: once; D gene: -; J gene: TRBJ1-2; V gene: TRBV6-1; CDR3 protein: CASSEIVYGYTF; CDR3 DNA: TGTGCCAGCAGTGAAATAGTTTATGGCTACACCTTC
clone size: -; D gene: TRBD1; J gene: TRBJ2-7; V gene: TRBV5-6; CDR3 protein: CASSDRDRLGHEQYF; CDR3 DNA: TGTGCCAGCAGCGACCGGGACAGGCTAGGCCACGAGCAGTACTTC
clone size: -; D gene: -; J gene: TRBJ1-1; V gene: TRBV11-3; CDR3 protein: CASSPSFGNTEAFF; CDR3 DNA: TGTGCCAGCAGCCCTAGCTTTGGGAACACTGAAGCTTTCTTT
clone size: -; D gene: -; J gene: TRBJ1-3; V gene: TRBV28; CDR3 protein: CASTLLPKAGNTIYF; CDR3 DNA: TGTGCCAGCACCCTACTGCCGAAAGCTGGAAACACCATATATTTT
clone size: -; D gene: -; J gene: TRBJ1-2; V gene: TRBV27; CDR3 protein: CASSLSGAGLDGYTF; CDR3 DNA: TGTGCCAGCAGCCTAAGTGGTGCGGGACTGGATGGCTACACCTTC
clone size: -; D gene: -; J gene: TRBJ1-1; V gene: TRBV27; CDR3 protein: CASSHPGGTEAFF; CDR3 DNA: TGTGCCAGCAGTCACCCGGGGGGCACTGAAGCTTTCTTT
clone size: -; D gene: -; J gene: TRBJ1-4; V gene: TRBV4-1; CDR3 protein: CASSQDLQGGEKLFF; CDR3 DNA: TGCGCCAGCAGCCAAGACCTACAGGGAGGGGAAAAACTGTTTTTT
clone size: -; D gene: -; J gene: TRBJ2-5; V gene: TRBV11-2; CDR3 protein: CASSLERQETQYF; CDR3 DNA: TGTGCCAGCAGCTTAGAGCGTCAAGAGACCCAGTACTTC
clone size: -; D gene: -; J gene: TRBJ1-2; V gene: TRBV29-1; CDR3 protein: CSVRLEAGYTF; CDR3 DNA: TGCAGCGTTCGTTTGGAGGCTGGCTACACCTTC
clone size: -; D gene: TRBD1; J gene: TRBJ1-1; V gene: TRBV10-3; CDR3 protein: CAIGDRGNTEAFF; CDR3 DNA: TGTGCCATCGGGGACAGGGGCAACACTGAAGCTTTCTTT
clone size: once; D gene: -; J gene: TRBJ1-4; V gene: TRBV12-5; CDR3 protein: CASGLQGSNEKLFF; CDR3 DNA: TGTGCTAGTGGGTTACAGGGCTCTAATGAAAAACTGTTTTTT
clone size: -; D gene: -; J gene: TRBJ1-2; V gene: TRBV20-1; CDR3 protein: CSASGAGVFKGYGYTF; CDR3 DNA: TGCAGTGCTAGTGGGGCAGGGGTATTTAAGGGCTATGGCTACACCTTC
clone size: -; D gene: TRBD2; J gene: TRBJ2-1; V gene: TRBV6-5; CDR3 protein: CASRPTLAGAEQFF; CDR3 DNA: TGTGCCAGCAGGCCGACCCTAGCGGGAGCAGAGCAGTTCTTC
clone size: -; D gene: TRBD2; J gene: TRBJ2-1; V gene: TRBV6-4; CDR3 protein: CASSVGGTSGAYYNEQFF; CDR3 DNA: TGTGCCAGCAGTGTCGGCGGTACTAGCGGGGCATACTACAATGAGCAGTTCTTC
clone size: -; D gene: TRBD1; J gene: TRBJ2-1; V gene: TRBV18; CDR3 protein: CASSYLDRGNEQFF; CDR3 DNA: TGTGCCAGCTCCTATCTAGACAGGGGCAATGAGCAGTTCTTC
clone size: once; D gene: TRBD1; J gene: TRBJ1-1; V gene: TRBV3-1/TRBV3-2; CDR3 protein: CASSHRDRATEAFF; CDR3 DNA: TGTGCCAGCAGCCACCGGGACAGGGCCACTGAAGCTTTCTTT
clone size: -; D gene: TRBD1; J gene: TRBJ1-2; V gene: TRBV6-5; CDR3 protein: CASSYSPGQGISGYTF; CDR3 DNA: TGTGCCAGCAGTTACTCGCCGGGACAGGGTATCTCGGGCTACACCTTC
clone size: -; D gene: -; J gene: TRBJ1-1; V gene: TRBV5-1; CDR3 protein: CASSPTRLFEAFF; CDR3 DNA: TGCGCCAGCAGCCCAACAAGACTATTTGAAGCTTTCTTT
clone size: -; D gene: TRBD2; J gene: TRBJ2-7; V gene: TRBV7-8; CDR3 protein: CASSLASGSFYEQYF; CDR3 DNA: TGTGCCAGCAGCTTAGCTAGCGGGAGTTTTTACGAGCAGTACTTC
clone size: -; D gene: -; J gene: TRBJ2-7; V gene: TRBV7-9; CDR3 protein: CASSHTPGTSYEQYF; CDR3 DNA: TGTGCCAGCAGTCACACCCCAGGTACCTCCTACGAGCAGTACTTC
clone size: -; D gene: -; J gene: TRBJ1-5; V gene: TRBV5-1; CDR3 protein: CANRRGGVRDGNQPQHF; CDR3 DNA: TGCGCCAACAGGAGAGGCGGAGTGAGGGATGGGAATCAGCCCCAGCATTTT
clone size: -; D gene: TRBD2; J gene: TRBJ2-1; V gene: TRBV19; CDR3 protein: CASSISGSSNEQFF; CDR3 DNA: TGTGCCAGTAGTATAAGCGGGAGTAGCAATGAGCAGTTCTTC
clone size: -; D gene: TRBD2; J gene: TRBJ2-7; V gene: TRBV5-4; CDR3 protein: CASSLRLAVSSYEQYF; CDR3 DNA: TGTGCCAGCAGCTTGCGGCTAGCGGTGAGCTCCTACGAGCAGTACTTC
clone size: -; D gene: TRBD2; J gene: TRBJ2-3; V gene: TRBV2; CDR3 protein: CASREGLAGGLDTQYF; CDR3 DNA: TGTGCCAGCAGGGAGGGACTAGCGGGGGGGCTAGATACGCAGTATTTT
clone size: -; D gene: -; J gene: TRBJ2-7; V gene: TRBV2; CDR3 protein: CASSMGQDYEQYF; CDR3 DNA: TGTGCCAGCAGTATGGGTCAGGATTACGAGCAGTACTTC
clone size: few; D gene: -; J gene: TRBJ1-1; V gene: TRBV12-3/TRBV12-4; CDR3 protein: CASSSVQGAEAFF; CDR3 DNA: TGTGCCAGCAGTTCAGTCCAGGGCGCTGAAGCTTTCTTT
clone size: -; D gene: -; J gene: TRBJ1-5; V gene: TRBV19; CDR3 protein: CASSVHRDQPQHF; CDR3 DNA: TGTGCCAGTAGTGTCCACAGGGATCAGCCCCAGCATTTT
clone size: -; D gene: TRBD1; J gene: TRBJ1-1; V gene: TRBV6-5; CDR3 protein: CASRKQGMNTEAFF; CDR3 DNA: TGTGCCAGCAGAAAACAGGGGATGAACACTGAAGCTTTCTTT
clone size: -; D gene: TRBD1; J gene: TRBJ2-7; V gene: TRBV18; CDR3 protein: CASSPPNKGQGDSYEQYF; CDR3 DNA: TGTGCCAGCTCACCACCGAACAAGGGACAGGGGGACTCCTACGAGCAGTACTTC
clone size: -; D gene: TRBD1; J gene: TRBJ2-1; V gene: TRBV12-3/TRBV12-4; CDR3 protein: CASSRDSNEQFF; CDR3 DNA: TGTGCCAGCAGTAGGGACAGTAATGAGCAGTTCTTC
clone size: -; D gene: TRBD1; J gene: TRBJ2-7; V gene: TRBV9; CDR3 protein: CASSDRDSFDEQYF; CDR3 DNA: TGTGCCAGCAGCGACCGGGACAGTTTCGACGAGCAGTACTTC
clone size: -; D gene: -; J gene: TRBJ2-7; V gene: TRBV5-1; CDR3 protein: CASSLQDTLLYEQYF; CDR3 DNA: TGCGCCAGCAGCTTACAAGACACCTTGCTCTACGAGCAGTACTTC
clone size: -; D gene: TRBD2; J gene: TRBJ2-4; V gene: TRBV19; CDR3 protein: CASSIGTSELAGGRLAKNIQYF; CDR3 DNA: TGTGCCAGTAGTATAGGGACTTCGGAGCTAGCGGGAGGCCGTCTAGCCAAAAACATTCAGTACTTC
clone size: once; D gene: TRBD2; J gene: TRBJ2-1; V gene: TRBV19; CDR3 protein: CASSIGSGRALNEQFF; CDR3 DNA: TGTGCCAGTAGTATAGGTAGCGGGAGGGCCCTCAATGAGCAGTTCTTC
clone size: -; D gene: -; J gene: TRBJ2-7; V gene: TRBV9; CDR3 protein: CASGGTDSYEQYF; CDR3 DNA: TGTGCCAGCGGGGGGACCGACAGCTACGAGCAGTACTTC
clone size: -; D gene: TRBD1; J gene: TRBJ2-7; V gene: TRBV18; CDR3 protein: CASSPGQGALSYEQYF; CDR3 DNA: TGTGCCAGCTCACCAGGACAGGGGGCGCTCTCCTACGAGCAGTACTTC
clone size: -; D gene: TRBD2; J gene: TRBJ2-1; V gene: TRBV7-9; CDR3 protein: CASSPSGGANNEQFF; CDR3 DNA: TGTGCCAGCAGCCCTAGCGGGGGGGCCAACAATGAGCAGTTCTTC
clone size: -; D gene: -; J gene: TRBJ1-6; V gene: TRBV6-5; CDR3 protein: CASSYSGASPLHF; CDR3 DNA: TGTGCCAGCAGTTACTCGGGGGCATCACCCCTCCACTTT
clone size: -; D gene: TRBD2; J gene: TRBJ2-4; V gene: TRBV3-1/TRBV3-2; CDR3 protein: CASSPWGLAGNIQYF; CDR3 DNA: TGTGCCAGCAGCCCGTGGGGACTAGCCGGAAACATTCAGTACTTC
clone size: few; D gene: TRBD1; J gene: TRBJ1-1; V gene: TRBV29-1; CDR3 protein: CSVEVDRAVTEAFF; CDR3 DNA: TGCAGCGTTGAAGTGGACAGGGCGGTCACTGAAGCTTTCTTT
clone size: -; D gene: -; J gene: TRBJ2-7; V gene: TRBV30; CDR3 protein: CAWSLRTSYEQYF; CDR3 DNA: TGTGCCTGGAGTCTGAGGACATCCTACGAGCAGTACTTC
clone size: -; D gene: TRBD1; J gene: TRBJ1-1; V gene: TRBV5-8; CDR3 protein: CASSHDRDTEAFF; CDR3 DNA: TGTGCCAGCAGCCACGACAGGGACACTGAAGCTTTCTTT
clone size: -; D gene: TRBD1; J gene: TRBJ1-1; V gene: TRBV19; CDR3 protein: CASSIPTGRAFF; CDR3 DNA: TGTGCCAGTAGTATTCCGACAGGGCGAGCTTTCTTT
clone size: -; D gene: -; J gene: TRBJ1-5; V gene: TRBV12-1; CDR3 protein: CASSPDRDRQPQHF; CDR3 DNA: TGTGCCAGCAGCCCTGACAGGGACAGACAGCCCCAGCATTTT
clone size: -; D gene: TRBD2; J gene: TRBJ2-3; V gene: TRBV27; CDR3 protein: CASSLHGTSGSLTDTQYF; CDR3 DNA: TGTGCCAGCAGTTTGCACGGGACTAGCGGGTCCCTCACAGATACGCAGTATTTT
clone size: -; D gene: TRBD2; J gene: TRBJ2-2; V gene: TRBV7-9; CDR3 protein: CASSLRLAGGMDETGELFF; CDR3 DNA: TGTGCCAGCAGCTTACGACTAGCGGGAGGGATGGATGAGACCGGGGAGCTGTTTTTT
clone size: -; D gene: -; J gene: TRBJ1-1; V gene: TRBV3-1/TRBV3-2; CDR3 protein: CASSQDHSNTEAFF; CDR3 DNA: TGTGCCAGCAGCCAAGATCACTCGAACACTGAAGCTTTCTTT
clone size: -; D gene: -; J gene: TRBJ1-1; V gene: TRBV18; CDR3 protein: CASSPPVGQLTEAFF; CDR3 DNA: TGTGCCAGCTCACCACCGGTGGGGCAGCTCACTGAAGCTTTCTTT
clone size: -; D gene: -; J gene: TRBJ2-3; V gene: TRBV2; CDR3 protein: CASSVGAGPDTQYF; CDR3 DNA: TGTGCCAGCAGTGTCGGAGCGGGCCCAGATACGCAGTATTTT
clone size: -; D gene: TRBD1; J gene: TRBJ1-6; V gene: TRBV3-1/TRBV3-2; CDR3 protein: CASRSRQGASPLHF; CDR3 DNA: TGTGCCAGCAGGTCACGACAGGGGGCCTCACCCCTCCACTTT
clone size: -; D gene: TRBD1; J gene: TRBJ1-3; V gene: TRBV6-6; CDR3 protein: CASSVRGQSSGNTIYF; CDR3 DNA: TGTGCCAGCAGCGTCAGGGGGCAAAGCTCTGGAAACACCATATATTTT
clone size: -; D gene: -; J gene: TRBJ1-3; V gene: TRBV10-3; CDR3 protein: CAISGYGSGNTIYF; CDR3 DNA: TGTGCCATCAGTGGCTACGGCTCTGGAAACACCATATATTTT
clone size: -; D gene: TRBD1; J gene: TRBJ1-2; V gene: TRBV4-1; CDR3 protein: CASSHAQGDYGYTF; CDR3 DNA: TGCGCCAGCAGCCATGCGCAGGGGGACTATGGCTACACCTTC
clone size: once; D gene: TRBD1; J gene: TRBJ2-2; V gene: TRBV6-5; CDR3 protein: CASSIEGATGELFF; CDR3 DNA: TGTGCCAGCAGTATCGAGGGGGCCACCGGGGAGCTGTTTTTT
clone size: -; D gene: -; J gene: TRBJ2-7; V gene: TRBV3-1/TRBV3-2; CDR3 protein: CASSPPPGLTYEQYF; CDR3 DNA: TGTGCCAGCAGCCCTCCTCCGGGACTGACCTACGAGCAGTACTTC
clone size: -; D gene: -; J gene: TRBJ2-1; V gene: TRBV19; CDR3 protein: CASRGGRGPVNEQFF; CDR3 DNA: TGTGCCAGCCGGGGGGGAAGGGGGCCTGTGAATGAGCAGTTCTTC
clone size: -; D gene: TRBD1; J gene: TRBJ2-7; V gene: TRBV7-9; CDR3 protein: CASSRITGDEQYF; CDR3 DNA: TGTGCCAGCAGCCGGATAACAGGGGACGAGCAGTACTTC
clone size: -; D gene: TRBD1; J gene: TRBJ1-1; V gene: TRBV10-3; CDR3 protein: CAISDPGTGDTEAFF; CDR3 DNA: TGTGCCATCAGTGACCCTGGGACAGGGGACACTGAAGCTTTCTTT
clone size: -; D gene: -; J gene: TRBJ1-2; V gene: TRBV6-5; CDR3 protein: CASSPDSLYGYTF; CDR3 DNA: TGTGCCAGCAGTCCCGACAGCCTCTATGGCTACACCTTC